Listed here are 5 T cell receptor beta chains from one sample, sequenced in a study of a mutant IDH1 vaccine in newly diagnosed glioma. Their target antigens are unknown. Time point reported: week 35, safety follow-up. Alongside topical imiquimod, each dose of vaccine comprised 300 ug of mutant IDH1 20-mer peptide. TCRdb's table, derived via immunoSEQ multiplex PCR, lists solely in-frame clones and lacks some. The table records tens of thousands of clones, roughly four fifths of them present only once. Here the sequenced sample was PBMCs, taken from a glioma patient whose treatment included an IDH1 peptide vaccine. The receptors were gathered from a man between 40 and 49 years old with glioma.

The chain carries TRBV5-1 and TRBJ1-4; TRBD1 is a possible D gene (5 bases). The CDR3 loop spans 13 amino acids. V was clipped by 0 bases and J by 8 bases, with 8 bases between them. Germline CDR1 SGHRS, CDR2 YFSETQ. The CDR3 DNA follows: TGCGCCAGCAGCTTGGGGAAGGGGGAAAAACTGTTTTTT. Its translation is CASSLGKGEKLFF.

The CDR3 DNA is TGTGCCAGCAGCCAAATCGGGACGGGTGGCTACACCTTC. It codes for CASSQIGTGGYTF. The chain joins TRBV14 to TRBJ1-2; tentative D call: TRBD1 (5 bases). Per the germline V gene, CDR1 is SGHDN and CDR2 is FVKESK. Trimming shortened V by 2 bases and J by 7 bases, and 11 bases separated the two germline ends. The CDR3 extends over 13 amino acids. Full variable domain (remainder filled in from reference TRBV14 and TRBJ1-2): EAGVTQFPSHSVIEKGQTVTLRCDPISGHDNLYWYRRVMGKEIKFLLHFVKESKQDESGMPNNRFLAERTGGTYSTLKVQPAELEDSGVYFCASSQIGTGGYTFGSGTRLTVV.

The chain joins TRBV5-6 to TRBJ1-3, with TRBD1 as a possible D gene (6 bases). CDR1 is SGHDT, CDR2 YYEEEE, per germline. CDR3 length: 12 amino acids. The V end lost 4 bases, the J end lost 8 bases, and 10 bases lay between the germline ends. CDR3 residues: CASSPRGDTIYF. CDR3 sequence (DNA): TGTGCCAGCAGCCCAAGGGGGGACACCATATATTTT.

This clone was counted only a few times. This rearrangement joins TRBV19 to TRBJ1-1; no clear D gene. This CDR3 has 15 residues. The germline gives CDR1 LNHDA, CDR2 SQIVND (reference sequence). V was cut by 1 base and J by 0 bases, with 9 bases left in between. CDR3 sequence reads: CASSIAEFMNTEAFF. The CDR3 DNA reads TGTGCCAGTAGTATAGCGGAGTTCATGAACACTGAAGCTTTCTTT.

For the CDR3, the DNA is TGTGCCAGCAGCGTACGAGGGAGGCAAGAGACCCAGTACTTC. It yields the protein CASSVRGRQETQYF. The chain recombines TRBV9 with TRBJ2-5, with a weak D call TRBD2 (6 bases). This CDR3 contains 14 residues. CDR1 is SGDLS and CDR2 is YYNGEE in the germline V gene. V was pared by 1 base and J by 2 bases, with 9 bases between.